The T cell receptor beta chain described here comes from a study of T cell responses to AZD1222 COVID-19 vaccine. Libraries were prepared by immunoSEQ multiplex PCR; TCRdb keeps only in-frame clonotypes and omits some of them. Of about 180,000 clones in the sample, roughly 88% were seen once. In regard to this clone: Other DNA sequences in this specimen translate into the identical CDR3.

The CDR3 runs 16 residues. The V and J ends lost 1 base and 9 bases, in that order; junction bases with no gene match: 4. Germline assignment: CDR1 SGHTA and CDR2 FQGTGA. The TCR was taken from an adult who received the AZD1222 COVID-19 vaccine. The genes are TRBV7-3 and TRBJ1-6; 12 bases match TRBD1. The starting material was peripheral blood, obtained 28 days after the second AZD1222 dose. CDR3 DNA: TGTGCCAGCAGCTTAATGGGACAGGGGGCGGGTTCACCCCTCCACTTT. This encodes CASSLMGQGAGSPLHF.